One sample yielded the 23 T cell receptor beta chains listed below, sequenced in a study of blood T cells in healthy people across ages. Using a J-beta primer mix together with a sample-barcoded 5' primer, a second PCR was run for roughly 7 to 12 cycles. MiXCR, run by TCRdb on the 5' RACE reads, gives a single entry per CDR3 protein. The sample has 1 million or so distinct CDR3 sequences, 40% to 55% seen once. The specimen was blood. Receptors originate from a woman aged 55-69 years in good health.

The chain carries TRBV19 and TRBJ2-1; possibly TRBD2 for D (6 bases). Germline V gives CDR1 LNHDA, CDR2 SQIVND (reference sequence). This CDR3 is 15 amino acids long. Trimming removed 7 bases at V and 6 bases at J, with 19 bases between. The CDR3 DNA sequence: TGTGCCAGTATGCCCGGCGGGACGAGGGGCAATGAGCAGTTCTTC. Translation gives CASMPGGTRGNEQFF.

This rearrangement joins TRBV7-2 to TRBJ1-1; D gene uncertain. V was clipped by 2 bases and J by 2 bases, with 12 bases between them. Germline CDR1 and CDR2: SGHTA and FQGNSA. The CDR3 totals 15 residues. As DNA, the CDR3 is TGTGCCAGCAGCTTAAGTAGCAACAAAAACACTGAAGCTTTCTTT. Translation gives CASSLSSNKNTEAFF.

This chain joins TRBV28 and TRBJ2-7; 10 bases are a match to TRBD2. Trimming at V came to 0 bases and at J to 0 bases, leaving 5 bases not matched to a gene. Per the germline V gene, CDR1 is MDHEN and CDR2 is SYDVKM. CDR3 size: 17 residues. The CDR3 sequence: CASSLWPSGRVSYEQYF. The CDR3 DNA reads TGTGCCAGCAGTTTATGGCCTAGCGGGAGAGTCTCCTACGAGCAGTACTTC. The full variable domain, its missing parts supplied by reference TRBV28 and TRBJ2-7, is DVKVTQSSRYLVKRTGEKVFLECVQDMDHENMFWYRQDPGLGLRLIYFSYDVKMKEKGDIPEGYSVSREKKERFSLILESASTNQTSMYLCASSLWPSGRVSYEQYFGPGTRLTVT.

The chain has TRBV4-1 and TRBJ2-7; D is ambiguous. Trimming stripped 0 bases from V and 0 bases from J, with 9 bases between. Germline assignment: CDR1 MGHRA and CDR2 YSYEKL. CDR3 length: 15 amino acids. CDR3 nucleotides: TGCGCCAGCAGCCAAGAGTGGCAGAGCTCCTACGAGCAGTACTTC. As protein: CASSQEWQSSYEQYF.

V gene TRBV12-3 or TRBV12-4 combines with J gene TRBJ2-3; 12 nucleotides agree with TRBD2. This CDR3 is 18 amino acids long. The V segment lost 7 bases and the J segment 2 bases; nucleotides outside the gene matches: 13. CDR3 sequence reads: CASTPPLAGGPATDTQYF. The CDR3 bases are TGTGCCAGCACCCCGCCCCTAGCGGGAGGGCCGGCCACAGATACGCAGTATTTT.

This clonotype was seen a few times. The chain joins TRBV5-1 to TRBJ2-4; a possible D gene is TRBD1 (6 bases). The J call may be in error: the DNA end matches TRBJ2-7 better. Germline CDR1 SGHRS, CDR2 YFSETQ. The CDR3 has 14 amino acids. This chain's CDR3 is CASSVSQTGNEQYF. DNA for the CDR3: TGCGCCAGCAGCGTGAGCCAAACAGGGAACGAGCAGTACTTC.

CDR3 in amino acids: CASSSDNEQYF. CDR3 bases: TGTGCCAGCAGCTCGGACAATGAGCAGTACTTC. The rearrangement uses TRBV7-2 and TRBJ2-1; weak D call: TRBD1 (5 bases). The J call may not be correct, given that the DNA end is closer to TRBJ2-7. From germline, CDR1 is SGHTA and CDR2 FQGNSA. The CDR3 is 11 residues long.

This clonotype was picked up a small number of times. The rearrangement joins TRBV28 to TRBJ2-7; D not resolved. V gave up 8 bases and J gave up 5 bases, with 22 bases separating them. Germline V gives CDR1 MDHEN, CDR2 SYDVKM. The CDR3 runs 15 residues. CDR3 sequence reads: CASPPSRQRGDEQYF. CDR3 in DNA: TGTGCCAGCCCCCCATCGCGGCAGCGTGGGGACGAGCAGTACTTC.

The CDR3 DNA reads TGTGCCATCAGTGAGCAGGGGGTGTCTGATGAAAAACTGTTTTTT. Amino acid sequence: CAISEQGVSDEKLFF. J is TRBJ1-4 and V is TRBV10-3; 7 bases align to TRBD1. The ends lost 2 bases at V and 6 bases at J; junction bases unmatched: 6. Germline lookup yields CDR1 ENHRY and CDR2 SYGVKD. The CDR3 consists of 15 residues.

To note about this clonotype: Given a much more abundant clone one base away, this may be a read error. This sequence joins TRBV29-1 and TRBJ2-1, with D unclear. The V end lost 5 bases, the J end lost 4 bases, and 12 bases lay between the germline ends. Germline-derived CDR1 and CDR2 are SQVTM and ANQGSEA. This CDR3 contains 13 residues. In DNA form, the CDR3 reads TGCAGCGTTAACCGATACCAATACAATGAGCAGTTCTTC. This encodes CSVNRYQYNEQFF.

This clonotype has a handful of counts. This chain links TRBV24-1 with TRBJ2-4; 8 bases are a match to TRBD1. The J segment lost 1 base and the V segment lost 6 bases, leaving 7 bases of the junction unmatched. Germline CDR1 and CDR2: KGHDR and SFDVKD. This CDR3 contains 16 residues. CDR3 in amino acids: CATSKDRVMAKNIQYF. The CDR3 DNA sequence: TGTGCCACCAGTAAGGACAGGGTTATGGCCAAAAACATTCAGTACTTC.

This chain uses TRBV29-1 with TRBJ2-3, with 7 positions matching TRBD2. V was pared by 5 bases and J by 6 bases, with 5 bases of the junction left unmatched. Germline V gene lookup returns CDR1 SQVTM and CDR2 ANQGSEA. The CDR3 sequence is 12 residues long. CDR3 amino acids: CSVIAGADTQYF. The CDR3 region has the DNA TGCAGCGTTATCGCGGGAGCGGATACGCAGTATTTT.

The chain links TRBV27 to TRBJ1-1; tentative D call: TRBD1 (6 bases). Looked up from germline, CDR1 is MNHEY and CDR2 is SMNVEV (reference sequence). The CDR3 contains 15 residues. V was trimmed by 11 bases and J by 0 bases, leaving 19 bases between them. CDR3 sequence reads: CASRGDWDMNTEAFF. The DNA for the CDR3 is TGTGCCTCCAGGGGAGATTGGGACATGAACACTGAAGCTTTCTTT.

The CDR3: CSANIGQGVGGYTF. In nucleotides, the CDR3 is TGCAGTGCAAACATAGGACAGGGAGTTGGCGGCTACACCTTC. The rearrangement links TRBV20-1 to TRBJ1-2; 8 nucleotides line up with TRBD1. This CDR3 spans 14 amino acids. V shed 6 bases, J shed 8 bases, and the junction held 14 bases outside the gene matches. The germline CDR1 and CDR2 sequences are DFQATT and SNEGSKA (reference sequence).

The gene calls are TRBV28 and TRBJ2-7, with 8 bases fitting TRBD2. V shed 6 bases and J 3 bases; nucleotides not matched to a gene: 10. CDR1 and CDR2 (germline): MDHEN, SYDVKM. This CDR3 spans 15 amino acids. This CDR3 reads CASSPSWLAGYEQYF. CDR3 DNA: TGTGCCAGCAGCCCTTCCTGGCTAGCGGGCTACGAGCAGTACTTC.

This sequence joins TRBV20-1 and TRBJ2-1; 7 bases fit TRBD1. The junction had 7 bases not matched to a gene; V was cut back by 3 bases and J by 5 bases. The germline V gene has CDR1 DFQATT and CDR2 SNEGSKA (reference sequence). This CDR3 is built from 14 residues. The CDR3 region has the DNA TGCAGTGCTAGCTCCGACAGGGTAAACAATGAGCAGTTCTTC. Translating gives CSASSDRVNNEQFF.

The gene calls are TRBV5-6 and TRBJ2-5; TRBD1 matches at 7 bases. The CDR3 has 13 amino acids. J lost 12 bases, V lost 0 bases, and 8 bases had no gene match. Per the germline V gene, CDR1 is SGHDT and CDR2 is YYEEEE. The CDR3 DNA reads TGTGCCAGCAGCTTGGGGATTTCGGGGACAGAGTACTTC. Protein sequence: CASSLGISGTEYF.

The rearrangement links TRBV6-4 to TRBJ2-3; no firm D call. The V gene lost 7 bases and the J gene lost 2 bases, with 10 bases spanning the gap. Germline CDR1 is MRHNA and CDR2 is SNTAGT. The length of the CDR3 is 13 residues. CDR3 coding DNA: TGTGCCAGCATGCGACCCAACACAGATACGCAGTATTTT. Protein: CASMRPNTDTQYF.

This clonotype was picked up a small number of times. The V and J genes are TRBV13 and TRBJ1-1, with D tentatively TRBD1 (6 bases). The CDR3 totals 15 residues. Germline V CDR1 and CDR2: PRHDT, FYEKMQ (reference sequence). Trimming stripped 2 bases from V and 0 bases from J, with 10 bases between. This CDR3 is CASSLQGLVNTEAFF. The DNA of the CDR3 is TGTGCCAGCAGCTTACAGGGGCTGGTGAACACTGAAGCTTTCTTT.

The CDR3 DNA reads as TGTGCCATCAGGGGACTAGCGGTGAACACCGGGGAGCTGTTTTTT. As protein: CAIRGLAVNTGELFF. The chain combines TRBV10-3 with TRBJ2-2; 11 nucleotides align to TRBD2. In germline, CDR1 is ENHRY, CDR2 SYGVKD. Trimming removed 6 bases from V and 1 base from J; junction bases left unmatched: 1. CDR3 length equals 15 residues.

This clonotype was picked up many times. V and J are TRBV9 and TRBJ2-6; D not certain. Trimming cost V 4 bases and J 3 bases, with 11 bases left between them. The CDR3 consists of 15 residues. CDR1 and CDR2 (germline): SGDLS, YYNGEE. CDR3: CASSKGSLGANVLTF. The CDR3 DNA follows: TGTGCCAGCAGCAAGGGATCCCTTGGGGCCAACGTCCTGACTTTC.

This chain joins TRBV20-1 and TRBJ2-5; the D gene could be TRBD1 or TRBD2 (5 bases each). Germline-derived CDR1 and CDR2 are DFQATT and SNEGSKA (reference sequence). The CDR3 extends over 12 amino acids. V lost 5 bases and J lost 3, with 10 bases in between. CDR3 in amino acids: CSARGPKETQYF. In DNA form, the CDR3 reads TGCAGTGCTCGGGGACCTAAAGAGACCCAGTACTTC.

In regard to this clonotype: Germline is not matched at one junction end, which may reflect a read error. The chain links TRBV20-1 to TRBJ2-7; TRBD2 matches 8 bases. This CDR3 has 14 residues. Germline CDR1 DFQATT, CDR2 SNEGSKA (reference sequence). CDR3 sequence (DNA): TGCAATGCTAGTGATCGGGAGGGTCTTCAAGAGCAGTACTTC. Translated: CNASDREGLQEQYF.